The 12 T cell receptor beta chains listed next were all sequenced from one sample in a study of regulatory T cells in long-lasting Graves disease. Time point: newly diagnosed GD, antithyroid drugs for less than 3 months. PBMC RNA was the source of the TCR library. Investigators prepared the TCR beta libraries by applying iRepertoire HTBI primers and Arm-PCR of CDR3 regions. TCRdb fed the multiplex PCR reads into MiXCR, producing one record per CDR3 protein. Here the sample spans 420,000 or so distinct CDR3 sequences, about 17% being singletons. The data also belong to a second study, concerning T cells in Graves' hyperthyroidism and ophthalmopathy.

Here the sequenced sample was peripheral blood mononuclear cells (PBMCs), taken at new diagnosis, from a patient treated with antithyroid drugs. Receptors were obtained from a young woman with Graves disease.

The rearrangement links TRBV7-9 to TRBJ2-1; TRBD2 matches at 8 bases. The CDR3 runs 16 residues. Trimming at V came to 5 bases and at J to 5 bases, leaving 11 bases not matched to a gene. Germline V gene data show CDR1 as SEHNR and CDR2 as FQNEAQ (reference sequence). The CDR3 loop is CASSRMGAGANNEQFF. The DNA for the CDR3 is TGTGCCAGCAGCCGGATGGGAGCGGGAGCGAACAATGAGCAGTTCTTC.

This clonotype showed up just a few times. This sequence joins TRBV25-1 and TRBJ2-7; 8 positions match TRBD2. CDR3 size: 15 residues. J lost 4 bases, V lost 3 bases, and 8 bases had no gene match. Germline-derived CDR1 and CDR2 are MGHDK and SYGVNS. In DNA form, the CDR3 reads TGTGCCAGCAGTGACTCCGGGGGGGTAGGGTACGAGCAGTACTTC. Translating gives CASSDSGGVGYEQYF.

This clonotype occurred a few times. The gene calls are TRBV6-1 and TRBJ2-2, with D possibly TRBD1 on 6 matching bases. The CDR3 is made up of 14 amino acids. Germline lookup yields CDR1 MNHNS and CDR2 SASEGT. Trimming removed 5 bases from V and 4 bases from J, with 11 bases in between. The CDR3 reads CASSPGQSTGELFF. In DNA, the CDR3 is TGTGCCAGCAGTCCGGGACAAAGCACCGGGGAGCTGTTTTTT.

The chain uses TRBV29-1 and TRBJ1-1, with D perhaps TRBD1 (5 bases). The CDR3 runs 13 residues. V was shortened by 3 bases and J by 4 bases, with 12 bases between the two germline ends. Germline V gene data show CDR1 as SQVTM and CDR2 as ANQGSEA. The CDR3 sequence: CSVDLSGGTEAFF. CDR3 DNA sequence: TGCAGCGTTGATCTGTCGGGGGGCACTGAAGCTTTCTTT.

The sample holds many counts of this clonotype. The CDR3 DNA follows: TGCAGTCCATCTGAGCAGTTCTTC. It is translated as CSPSEQFF. This chain links TRBV20-1 with TRBJ2-1; D remains ambiguous. The V end was cut by 8 bases, the J end by 9 bases, with 5 bases between. The CDR3 is 8 residues long. Germline lookup yields CDR1 DFQATT and CDR2 SNEGSKA (reference sequence).

This clonotype was detected many times. V gene TRBV28 combines with J gene TRBJ2-2, with TRBD1 matching over 9 bases. CDR3 length: 17 residues. In germline, CDR1 is MDHEN, CDR2 SYDVKM. Trimming at V came to 3 bases and at J to 6 bases, leaving 11 bases not matched to a gene. Written as DNA, the CDR3 is TGTGCCAGCAGTTTCCCCGGCCGGGACAGGGAAGCCGGGGAGCTGTTTTTT. Translating gives CASSFPGRDREAGELFF.

This clonotype was detected only a few times. The rearrangement joins TRBV20-1 to TRBJ2-1; 7 bases fit TRBD1. CDR1 is DFQATT, CDR2 SNEGSKA, per germline (reference sequence). V shed 1 base, J shed 5 bases, and the junction held 2 bases outside the gene matches. The CDR3 is made up of 13 amino acids. The CDR3: CSARADRDNEQFF. The CDR3, as DNA: TGCAGTGCTAGAGCAGACAGGGACAATGAGCAGTTCTTC.

This clonotype was seen many times. The rearrangement joins TRBV28 to TRBJ2-5; D gene unclear. This CDR3 is 13 amino acids long. V dropped 6 bases and J dropped 2 bases, with 10 bases sitting between them. Germline loops: CDR1 MDHEN, CDR2 SYDVKM. Written as DNA, the CDR3 is TGTGCCAGCAGCATGGACGGTCAAGAGACCCAGTACTTC. Protein: CASSMDGQETQYF.

This clonotype came up many times. The chain uses TRBV5-1 and TRBJ2-4, with D perhaps matching TRBD1 (7 bases). The CDR3 sequence is 13 residues long. Trimming pared 2 bases from V and 6 bases from J, leaving 9 bases between. CDR1 and CDR2 (germline): SGHRS, YFSETQ. CDR3 residues: CASSFQGGNIQYF. CDR3 nucleotides: TGCGCCAGCAGCTTTCAGGGGGGAAACATTCAGTACTTC.

This clonotype was counted many times. The chain employs TRBV6-9 and TRBJ1-2; D is possibly TRBD1 (5 bases). The CDR3 totals 15 residues. Germline loops: CDR1 MNHGY, CDR2 SVAAGI. Deletions cut 3 bases from V and 4 bases from J, with 15 bases between. The CDR3 is CASSYVGVTPYGYTF. In DNA, the CDR3 is TGTGCCAGCAGTTACGTGGGGGTTACCCCCTATGGCTACACCTTC.

In this sample, this clonotype turned up many times. The gene calls are TRBV20-1 and TRBJ2-1; tentative D call: TRBD2 (6 bases). The length of the CDR3 is 16 residues. V was trimmed by 1 base and J by 0 bases, leaving 13 bases between them. Germline CDR1 and CDR2: DFQATT and SNEGSKA (reference sequence). This CDR3 reads CSARVSGERSYNEQFF. CDR3 DNA sequence: TGCAGTGCTAGAGTTAGCGGCGAACGCTCCTACAATGAGCAGTTCTTC.

With respect to this clonotype: Being one base from a much bigger clone, this may be a read error. J is TRBJ2-1 and V is TRBV14, with 13 bases that match TRBD2. With 4 bases clipped from V and 7 bases from J, the junction kept 4 bases outside the gene matches. Per the germline V gene, CDR1 is SGHDN and CDR2 is FVKESK. The CDR3 spans 15 residues. The CDR3 sequence is CASSPTSGGNNEQFF. The DNA for the CDR3 is TGTGCCAGCAGCCCGACTAGCGGGGGGAATAATGAGCAGTTCTTC.